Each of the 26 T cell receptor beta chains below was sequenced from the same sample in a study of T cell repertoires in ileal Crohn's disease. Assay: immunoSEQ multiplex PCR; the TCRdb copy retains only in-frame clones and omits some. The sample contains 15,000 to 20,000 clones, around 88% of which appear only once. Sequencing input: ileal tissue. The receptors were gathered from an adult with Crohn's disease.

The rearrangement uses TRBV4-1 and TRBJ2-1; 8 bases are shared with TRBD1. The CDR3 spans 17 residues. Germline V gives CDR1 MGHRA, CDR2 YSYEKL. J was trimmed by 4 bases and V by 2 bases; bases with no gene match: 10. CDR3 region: CASSQRGTGTGYNEQFF. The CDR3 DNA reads TGCGCCAGCAGCCAAAGGGGGACCGGGACAGGTTACAATGAGCAGTTCTTC.

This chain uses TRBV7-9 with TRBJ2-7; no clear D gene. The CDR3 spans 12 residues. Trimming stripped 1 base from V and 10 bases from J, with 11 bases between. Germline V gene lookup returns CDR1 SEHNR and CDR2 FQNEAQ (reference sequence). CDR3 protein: CASSLVPFSQYF. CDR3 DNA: TGTGCCAGCAGCTTAGTCCCGTTTTCTCAGTACTTC. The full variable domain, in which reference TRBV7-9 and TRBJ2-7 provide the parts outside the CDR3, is DTGVSQNPRHKITKRGQNVTFRCDPISEHNRLYWYRQTLGQGPEFLTYFQNEAQLEKSRLLSDRFSAERPKGSFSTLEIQRTEQGDSAMYLCASSLVPFSQYFGPGTRLTVT.

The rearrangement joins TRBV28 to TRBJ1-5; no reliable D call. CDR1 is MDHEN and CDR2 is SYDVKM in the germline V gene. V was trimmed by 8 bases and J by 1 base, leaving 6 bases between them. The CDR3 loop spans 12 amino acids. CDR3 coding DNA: TGTGCCAGCGACTGGAGCAATCAGCCCCAGCATTTT. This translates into CASDWSNQPQHF.

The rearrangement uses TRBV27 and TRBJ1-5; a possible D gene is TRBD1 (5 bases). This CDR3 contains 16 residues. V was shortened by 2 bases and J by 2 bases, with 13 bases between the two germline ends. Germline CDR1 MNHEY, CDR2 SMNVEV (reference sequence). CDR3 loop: CASSLTPRGGNQPQHF. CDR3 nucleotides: TGTGCCAGCAGTTTAACCCCACGGGGGGGCAATCAGCCCCAGCATTTT.

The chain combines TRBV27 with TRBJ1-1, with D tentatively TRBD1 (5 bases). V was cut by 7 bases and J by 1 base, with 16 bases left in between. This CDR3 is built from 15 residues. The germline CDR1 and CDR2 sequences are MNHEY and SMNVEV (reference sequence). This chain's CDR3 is CASTRGLGGNTEAFF. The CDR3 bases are TGTGCCAGCACCCGGGGTCTGGGGGGGAACACTGAAGCTTTCTTT.

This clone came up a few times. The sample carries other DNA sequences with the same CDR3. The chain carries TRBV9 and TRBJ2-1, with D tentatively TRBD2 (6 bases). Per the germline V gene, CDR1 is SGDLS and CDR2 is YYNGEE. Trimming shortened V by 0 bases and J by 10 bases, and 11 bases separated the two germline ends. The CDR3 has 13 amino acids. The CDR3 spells CASSVVSGGEQFF. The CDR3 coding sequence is TGTGCCAGCAGCGTAGTCAGCGGAGGGGAGCAGTTCTTC. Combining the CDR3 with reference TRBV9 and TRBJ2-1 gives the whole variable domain DSGVTQTPKHLITATGQRVTLRCSPRSGDLSVYWYQQSLDQGLQFLIQYYNGEERAKGNILERFSAQQFPDLHSELNLSSLELGDSALYFCASSVVSGGEQFFGPGTRLTVL.

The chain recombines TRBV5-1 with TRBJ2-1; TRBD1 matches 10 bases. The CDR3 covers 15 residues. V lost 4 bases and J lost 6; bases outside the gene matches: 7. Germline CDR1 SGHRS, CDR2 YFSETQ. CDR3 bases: TGCGCCAGCAGCGCACGGACAGGGGGAGGCAATGAGCAGTTCTTC. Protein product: CASSARTGGGNEQFF.

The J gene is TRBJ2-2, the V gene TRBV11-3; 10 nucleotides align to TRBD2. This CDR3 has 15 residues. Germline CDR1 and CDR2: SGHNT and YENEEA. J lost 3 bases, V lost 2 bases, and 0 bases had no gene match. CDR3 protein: CASSLLAGDTGELFF. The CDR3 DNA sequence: TGTGCCAGCAGCTTACTAGCGGGAGACACCGGGGAGCTGTTTTTT.

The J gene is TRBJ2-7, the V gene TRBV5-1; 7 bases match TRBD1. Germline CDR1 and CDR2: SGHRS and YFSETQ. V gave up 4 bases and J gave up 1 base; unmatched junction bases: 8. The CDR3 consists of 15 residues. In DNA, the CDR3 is TGCGCCAGCAGCGGTCGAGACAGGGTGTCCTACGAGCAGTACTTC. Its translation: CASSGRDRVSYEQYF.

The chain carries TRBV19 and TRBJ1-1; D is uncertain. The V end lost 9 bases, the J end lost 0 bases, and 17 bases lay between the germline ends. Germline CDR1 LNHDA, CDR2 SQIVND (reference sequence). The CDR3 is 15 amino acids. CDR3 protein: CASRSLGRLNTEAFF. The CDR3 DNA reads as TGTGCCAGCCGTTCCTTGGGCAGGCTGAACACTGAAGCTTTCTTT.

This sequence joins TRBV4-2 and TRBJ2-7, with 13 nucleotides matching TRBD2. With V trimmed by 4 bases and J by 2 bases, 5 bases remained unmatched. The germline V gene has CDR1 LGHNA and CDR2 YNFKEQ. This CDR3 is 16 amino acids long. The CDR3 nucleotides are TGTGCCAGCAGCCTTGCAGGGACTAGCGGGGCCTACGAGCAGTACTTC. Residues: CASSLAGTSGAYEQYF.

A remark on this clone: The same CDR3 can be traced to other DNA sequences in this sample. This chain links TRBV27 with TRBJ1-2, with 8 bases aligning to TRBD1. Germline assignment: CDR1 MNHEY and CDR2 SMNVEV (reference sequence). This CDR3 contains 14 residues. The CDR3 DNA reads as TGTGCTAGCTCAGCCAGGGGGCGCCCCTATGGCTACACCTTC. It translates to CASSARGRPYGYTF.

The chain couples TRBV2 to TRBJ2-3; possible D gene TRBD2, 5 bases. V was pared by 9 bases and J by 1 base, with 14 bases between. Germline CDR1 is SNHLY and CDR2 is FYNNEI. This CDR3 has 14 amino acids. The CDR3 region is CASLSGGGTDTQYF. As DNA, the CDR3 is TGTGCCAGTTTGAGCGGAGGAGGCACAGATACGCAGTATTTT.

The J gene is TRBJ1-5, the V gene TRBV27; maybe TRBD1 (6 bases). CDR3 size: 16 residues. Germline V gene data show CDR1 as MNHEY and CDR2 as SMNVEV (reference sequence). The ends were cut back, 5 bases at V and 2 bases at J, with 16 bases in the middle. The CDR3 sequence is CASSGGAGGGNQPQHF. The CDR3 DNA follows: TGTGCCAGCAGTGGGGGCGCGGGGGGAGGCAATCAGCCCCAGCATTTT.

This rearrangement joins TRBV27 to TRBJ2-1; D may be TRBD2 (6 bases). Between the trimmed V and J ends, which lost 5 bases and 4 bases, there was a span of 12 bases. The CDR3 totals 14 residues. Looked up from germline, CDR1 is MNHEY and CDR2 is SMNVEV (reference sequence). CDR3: CASSLPGLYNEQFF. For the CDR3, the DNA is TGTGCCAGCAGTCTTCCGGGACTTTACAATGAGCAGTTCTTC.

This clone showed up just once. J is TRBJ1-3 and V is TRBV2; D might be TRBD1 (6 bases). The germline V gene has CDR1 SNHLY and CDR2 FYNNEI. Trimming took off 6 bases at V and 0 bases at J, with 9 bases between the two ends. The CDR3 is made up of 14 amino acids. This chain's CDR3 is CASSQQGSGNTIYF. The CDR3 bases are TGTGCCAGCAGCCAACAGGGCTCTGGAAACACCATATATTTT.

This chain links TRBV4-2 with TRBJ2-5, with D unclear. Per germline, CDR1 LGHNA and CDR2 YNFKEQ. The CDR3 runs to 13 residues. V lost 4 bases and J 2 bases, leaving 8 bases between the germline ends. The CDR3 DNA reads TGTGCCAGCAGCCTCACTTTTCAAGAGACCCAGTACTTC. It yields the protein CASSLTFQETQYF.

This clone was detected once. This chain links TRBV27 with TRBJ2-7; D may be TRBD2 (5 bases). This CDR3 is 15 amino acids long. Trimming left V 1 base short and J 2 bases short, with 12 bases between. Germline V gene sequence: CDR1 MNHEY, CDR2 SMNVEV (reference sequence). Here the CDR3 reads CASSLLSGSAYEQYF. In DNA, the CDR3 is TGTGCCAGCAGTTTATTAAGCGGTTCTGCCTACGAGCAGTACTTC.

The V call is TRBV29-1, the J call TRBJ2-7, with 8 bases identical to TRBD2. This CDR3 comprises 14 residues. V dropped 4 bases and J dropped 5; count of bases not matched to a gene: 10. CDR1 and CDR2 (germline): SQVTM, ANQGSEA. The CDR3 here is CSVGSGGGSDEQYF. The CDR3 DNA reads TGCAGCGTTGGATCGGGGGGGGGTTCCGACGAGCAGTACTTC.

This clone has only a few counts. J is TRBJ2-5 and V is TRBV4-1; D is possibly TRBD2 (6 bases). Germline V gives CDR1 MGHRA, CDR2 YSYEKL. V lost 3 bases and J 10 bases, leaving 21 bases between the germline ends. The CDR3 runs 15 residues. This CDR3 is CASSQDNAGSRGQYF. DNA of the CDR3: TGCGCCAGCAGCCAGGATAACGCGGGGTCCCGCGGCCAGTACTTC.

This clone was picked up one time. The CDR3 region has the DNA TGTGCCTGGAGTGTTGGGACTAGCGGGAGTAATGAGCAGTTCTTC. Residues: CAWSVGTSGSNEQFF. The chain recombines TRBV30 with TRBJ2-1; 14 bases align to TRBD2. V lost 0 bases, J lost 7 bases, and 2 bases stayed unmatched. The length of the CDR3 is 15 residues. Germline-derived CDR1 and CDR2 are GTSNPN and SVGIG (reference sequence).

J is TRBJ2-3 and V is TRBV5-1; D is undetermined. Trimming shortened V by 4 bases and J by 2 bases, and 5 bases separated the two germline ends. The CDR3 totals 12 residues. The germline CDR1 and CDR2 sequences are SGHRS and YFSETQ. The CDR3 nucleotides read TGCGCCAGCAGCCTATCCACAGATACGCAGTATTTT. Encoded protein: CASSLSTDTQYF.

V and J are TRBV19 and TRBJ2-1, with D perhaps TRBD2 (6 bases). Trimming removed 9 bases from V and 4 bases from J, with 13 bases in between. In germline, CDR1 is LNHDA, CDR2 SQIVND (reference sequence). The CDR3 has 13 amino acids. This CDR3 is CASRESQYNEQFF. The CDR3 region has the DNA TGTGCCAGCCGGGAGAGTCAATACAATGAGCAGTTCTTC.

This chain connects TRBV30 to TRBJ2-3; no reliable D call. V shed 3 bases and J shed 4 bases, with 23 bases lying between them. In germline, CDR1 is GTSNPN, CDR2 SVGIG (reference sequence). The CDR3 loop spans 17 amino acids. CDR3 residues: CAWRDTPGRRLADTQYF. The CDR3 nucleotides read TGTGCCTGGAGGGATACCCCAGGCAGAAGGTTGGCAGATACGCAGTATTTT.

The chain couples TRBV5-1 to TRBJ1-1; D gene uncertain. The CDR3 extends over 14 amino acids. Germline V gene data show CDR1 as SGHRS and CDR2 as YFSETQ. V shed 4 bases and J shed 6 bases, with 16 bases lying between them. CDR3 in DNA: TGCGCCAGCAGCCAGATGGCGGCCGGCGCTGAAGCTTTCTTT. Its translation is CASSQMAAGAEAFF.

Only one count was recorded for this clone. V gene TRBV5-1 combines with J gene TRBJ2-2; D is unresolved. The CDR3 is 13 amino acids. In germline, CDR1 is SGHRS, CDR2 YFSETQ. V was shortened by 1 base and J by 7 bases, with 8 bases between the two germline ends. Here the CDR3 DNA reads TGCGCCAGCAGCTTGAATGTATACGGGGAGCTGTTTTTT. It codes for CASSLNVYGELFF.